This record covers a single T cell receptor beta chain. The sample comes from a study of control samples from healthy donors and cancer patients. This table comes from immunoSEQ multiplex PCR, and its TCRdb copy is limited to in-frame clones, with some not included. The profile shows some 120,000 clones, roughly 91% of them singletons. CDR3 size: 14 residues. J was trimmed by 5 bases and V by 4 bases; bases with no gene match: 5. Looked up from germline, CDR1 is MNHEY and CDR2 is SMNVEV (reference sequence). Sequenced material: blood. The chain joins TRBV27 to TRBJ1-5; 7 positions agree with TRBD1. The sequence was collected from a woman in her 70s in good health. The CDR3 reads CASSSQTGHQPQHF. The DNA of the CDR3 is TGTGCCAGCAGTTCCCAGACAGGGCATCAGCCCCAGCATTTT.